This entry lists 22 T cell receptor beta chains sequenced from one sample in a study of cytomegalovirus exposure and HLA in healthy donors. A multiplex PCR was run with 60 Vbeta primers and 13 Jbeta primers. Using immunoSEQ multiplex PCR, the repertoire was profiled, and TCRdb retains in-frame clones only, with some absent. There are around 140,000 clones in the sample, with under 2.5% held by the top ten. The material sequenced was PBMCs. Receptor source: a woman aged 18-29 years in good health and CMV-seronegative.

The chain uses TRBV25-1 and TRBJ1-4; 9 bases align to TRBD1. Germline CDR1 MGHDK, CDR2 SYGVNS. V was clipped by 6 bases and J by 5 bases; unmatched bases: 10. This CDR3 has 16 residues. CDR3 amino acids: CASSPGTGWGNEKLFF. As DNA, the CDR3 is TGTGCCAGCAGCCCGGGGACAGGGTGGGGGAATGAAAAACTGTTTTTT.

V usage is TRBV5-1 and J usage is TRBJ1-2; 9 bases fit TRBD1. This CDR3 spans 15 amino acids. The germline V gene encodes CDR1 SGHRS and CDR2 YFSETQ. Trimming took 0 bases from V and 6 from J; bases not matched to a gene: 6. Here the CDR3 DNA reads TGCGCCAGCAGCTTGGAAGGGACAGGGCTCGATGGCTACACCTTC. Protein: CASSLEGTGLDGYTF. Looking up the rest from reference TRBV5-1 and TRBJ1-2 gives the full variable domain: KAGVTQTPRYLIKTRGQQVTLSCSPISGHRSVSWYQQTPGQGLQFLFEYFSETQRNKGNFPGRFSGRQFSNSRSEMNVSTLELGDSALYLCASSLEGTGLDGYTFGSGTRLTVV.

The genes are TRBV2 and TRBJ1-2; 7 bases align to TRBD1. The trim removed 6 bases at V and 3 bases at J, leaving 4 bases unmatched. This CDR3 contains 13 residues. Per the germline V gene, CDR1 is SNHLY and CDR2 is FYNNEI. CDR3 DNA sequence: TGTGCCAGCAGGGGACAGTCCTACTATGGCTACACCTTC. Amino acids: CASRGQSYYGYTF.

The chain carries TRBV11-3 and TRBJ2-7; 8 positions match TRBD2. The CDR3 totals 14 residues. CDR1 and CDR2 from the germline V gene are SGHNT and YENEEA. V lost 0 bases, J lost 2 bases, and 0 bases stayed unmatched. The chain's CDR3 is CASSLEGLAYEQYV. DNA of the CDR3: TGTGCCAGCAGCTTAGAGGGACTAGCCTACGAGCAGTACGTC.

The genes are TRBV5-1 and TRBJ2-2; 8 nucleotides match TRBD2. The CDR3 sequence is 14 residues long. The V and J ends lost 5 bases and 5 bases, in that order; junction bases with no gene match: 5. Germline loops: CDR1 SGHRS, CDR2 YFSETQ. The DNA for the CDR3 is TGCGCCAGCAGGGCGGGAGGAGAAACCGGGGAGCTGTTTTTT. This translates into CASRAGGETGELFF.

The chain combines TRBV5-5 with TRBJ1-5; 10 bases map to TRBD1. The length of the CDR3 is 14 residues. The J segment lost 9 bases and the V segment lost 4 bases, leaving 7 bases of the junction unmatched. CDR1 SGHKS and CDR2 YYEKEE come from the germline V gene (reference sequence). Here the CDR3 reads CASSPGTGDPPQHF. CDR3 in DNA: TGTGCCAGCAGCCCCGGGACAGGGGATCCGCCCCAGCATTTT. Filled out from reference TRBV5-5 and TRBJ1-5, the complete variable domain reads DAGVTQSPTHLIKTRGQQVTLRCSPISGHKSVSWYQQVLGQGPQFIFQYYEKEERGRGNFPDRFSARQFPNYSSELNVNALLLGDSALYLCASSPGTGDPPQHFGDGTRLSIL.

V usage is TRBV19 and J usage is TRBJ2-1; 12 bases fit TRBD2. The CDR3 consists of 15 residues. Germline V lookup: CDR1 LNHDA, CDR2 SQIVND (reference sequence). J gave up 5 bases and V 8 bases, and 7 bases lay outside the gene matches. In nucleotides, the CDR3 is TGTGCCAGTTTGGGACTAGCGGGTGGACACAATGAGCAGTTCTTC. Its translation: CASLGLAGGHNEQFF.

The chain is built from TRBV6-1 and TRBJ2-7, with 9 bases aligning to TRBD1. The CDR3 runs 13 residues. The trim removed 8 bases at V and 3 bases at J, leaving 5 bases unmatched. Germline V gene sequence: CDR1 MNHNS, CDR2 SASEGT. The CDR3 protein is CASEGQGNYEQYF. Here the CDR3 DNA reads TGTGCCAGCGAGGGACAGGGCAACTACGAGCAGTACTTC.

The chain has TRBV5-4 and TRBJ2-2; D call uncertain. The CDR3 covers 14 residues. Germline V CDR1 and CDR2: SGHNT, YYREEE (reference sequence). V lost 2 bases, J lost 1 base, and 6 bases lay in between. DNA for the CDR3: TGTGCCAGCAGCTTAATAGTGAACACCGGGGAGCTGTTTTTT. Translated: CASSLIVNTGELFF.

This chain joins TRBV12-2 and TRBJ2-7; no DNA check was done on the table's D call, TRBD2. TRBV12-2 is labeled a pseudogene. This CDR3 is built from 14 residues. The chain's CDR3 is CASRLKTYPYEQYV. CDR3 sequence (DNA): TGTGCAAGTCGCTTGAAGACTTACCCCTACGAGCAGTACGTC.

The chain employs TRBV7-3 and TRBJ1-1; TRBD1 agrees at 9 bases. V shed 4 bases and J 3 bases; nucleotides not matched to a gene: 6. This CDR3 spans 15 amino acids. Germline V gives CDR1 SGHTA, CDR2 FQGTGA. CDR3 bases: TGTGCCAGCAGCTCTGACAGGGGGGGGGACACTGAAGCTTTCTTT. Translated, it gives CASSSDRGGDTEAFF.

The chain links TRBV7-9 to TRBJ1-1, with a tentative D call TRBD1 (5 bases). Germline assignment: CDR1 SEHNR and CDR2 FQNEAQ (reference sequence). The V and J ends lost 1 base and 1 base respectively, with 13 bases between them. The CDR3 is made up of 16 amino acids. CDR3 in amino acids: CASSLVQITGNTEAFF. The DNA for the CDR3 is TGTGCCAGCAGCTTAGTACAGATAACAGGGAACACTGAAGCTTTCTTT.

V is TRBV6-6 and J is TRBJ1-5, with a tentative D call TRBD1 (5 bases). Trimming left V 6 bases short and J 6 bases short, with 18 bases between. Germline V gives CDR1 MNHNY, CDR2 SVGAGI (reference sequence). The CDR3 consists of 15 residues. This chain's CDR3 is CASSLSGQGGQPQHF. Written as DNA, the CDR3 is TGTGCCAGCAGCCTATCTGGGCAGGGAGGTCAGCCCCAGCATTTT.

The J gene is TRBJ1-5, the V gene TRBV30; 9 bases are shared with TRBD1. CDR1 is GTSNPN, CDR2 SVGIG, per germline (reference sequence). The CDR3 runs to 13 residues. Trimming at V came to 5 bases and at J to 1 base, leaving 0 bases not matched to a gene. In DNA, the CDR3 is TGTGCCTGGGGGACAGGGAGCAATCAGCCCCAGCATTTT. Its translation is CAWGTGSNQPQHF.

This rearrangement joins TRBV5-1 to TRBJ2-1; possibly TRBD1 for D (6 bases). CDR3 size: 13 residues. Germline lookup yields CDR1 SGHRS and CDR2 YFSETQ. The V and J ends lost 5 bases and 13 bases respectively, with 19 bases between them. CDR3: CASRLTGDLDQFF. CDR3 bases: TGCGCCAGCAGACTGACAGGCGACCTTGACCAGTTCTTC.

The DNA of the CDR3 is TGCAGCGTACGACAGGGACGCTACGAGCAGTACTTC. Its translation is CSVRQGRYEQYF. This chain uses TRBV29-1 with TRBJ2-5; 7 bases are a match to TRBD1. The assigned J gene may be wrong: the sequence end matches TRBJ2-7 better. This CDR3 has 12 residues. From germline, CDR1 is SQVTM and CDR2 ANQGSEA.

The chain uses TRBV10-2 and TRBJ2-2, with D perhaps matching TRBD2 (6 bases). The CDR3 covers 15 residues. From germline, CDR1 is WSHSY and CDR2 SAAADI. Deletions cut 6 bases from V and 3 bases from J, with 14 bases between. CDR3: CASRGGRPDTGELFF. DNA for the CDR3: TGCGCCAGCAGGGGGGGAAGGCCGGACACCGGGGAGCTGTTTTTT.

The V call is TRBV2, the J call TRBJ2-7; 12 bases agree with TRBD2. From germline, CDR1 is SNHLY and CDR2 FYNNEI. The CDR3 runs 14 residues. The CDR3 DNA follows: TGTGCCGGCAGGCGACTAGCGGGAGTCAACGAGCAGTACGTC. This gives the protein CAGRRLAGVNEQYV.

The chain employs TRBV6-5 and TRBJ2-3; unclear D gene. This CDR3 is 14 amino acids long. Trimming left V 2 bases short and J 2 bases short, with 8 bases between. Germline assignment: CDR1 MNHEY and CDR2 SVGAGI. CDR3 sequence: CASSYLLPTDTQYF. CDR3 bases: TGTGCCAGCAGTTACCTCCTCCCCACAGATACGCAGTATTTT.

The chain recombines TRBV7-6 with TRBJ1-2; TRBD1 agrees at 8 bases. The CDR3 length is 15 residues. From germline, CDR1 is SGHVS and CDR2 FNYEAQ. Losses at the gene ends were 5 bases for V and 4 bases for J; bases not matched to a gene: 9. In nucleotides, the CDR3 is TGTGCCAGCAGCCTCGACAGGGGCACGGGCTATGGCTACACCTTC. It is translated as CASSLDRGTGYGYTF.

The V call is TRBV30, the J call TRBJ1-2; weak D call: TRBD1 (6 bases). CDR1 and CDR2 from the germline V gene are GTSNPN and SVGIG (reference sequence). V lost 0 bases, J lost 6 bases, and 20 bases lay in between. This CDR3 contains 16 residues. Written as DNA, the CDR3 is TGTGCCTGGAGTGTAAACAGGGTAAGGTCGGTGGATGGCTACACCTTC. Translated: CAWSVNRVRSVDGYTF.

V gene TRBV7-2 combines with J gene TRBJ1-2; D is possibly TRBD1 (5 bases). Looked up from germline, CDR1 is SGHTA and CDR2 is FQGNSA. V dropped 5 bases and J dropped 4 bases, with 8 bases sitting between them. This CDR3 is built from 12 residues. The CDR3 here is CASSLDTYGYTF. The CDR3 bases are TGTGCCAGCAGCCTGGACACCTATGGCTACACCTTC.